What follows describes a single T cell receptor (beta chain). Its antigen specificity is not known. Base quality data are lacking; no much larger clone is found one base away. This entry comes from a study of blood T cell repertoires in COVID-19 (dated by TCRdb to about 2020). With regard to the full study: Samples covering the acute and convalescent phases of COVID-19 were provided by collaborators in the United States, Italy and Spain. HLA class I and class II types, where available, came from metadata supplied by the sample provider rather than from assay-based typing. The repertoires were released in a freely available public database meant as a resource for research on the immune response to SARS-CoV-2. A de-identified subject ID, COVID-19 status, age in years and sex were almost always included in the sample metadata. The dataset comprised deeply sampled blood TCRbeta repertoires from subjects exposed to, actively infected with, or recovered from COVID-19. The samples were drawn from the first 160 participants of the ongoing ImmuneRACE study and from over 950 subjects provided by 6 global collaborators. The prospective study material was composed of cDNA or gDNA derived from T cells, B-cell-depleted T cells, or PBMCs. Paper-wide results and their limitations: The quantity of clinical and demographic metadata differed by source and by participant and was supplied without curation.

The CDR3 sequence holds 16 residues, the cysteine and phenylalanine included. The CDR3 DNA has 48 bases and is translated from base 1. The germline V end is reduced by 7 bases and the J end by 8 bases; junction bases left unmatched: 16. According to the germline V gene, CDR1 reads MDHEN and CDR2 reads SYDVKM. TCRbeta CDR3 regions were amplified from genomic DNA by means of the immunoSEQ Assay, a bias-controlled multiplex PCR. The study's processing was this. Nucleated cell counts per sample were estimated from amplification of reference gene primers within the assay. To quantify the absolute abundance of each unique TCRbeta CDR3 rearrangement, sequence reads were collapsed and filtered. Productive Simpson clonality was computed per sample as the square root of Simpson's diversity index over productive rearrangements. TCRdb retrieved this table from immuneACCESS and kept in-frame rearrangements only. Not all clones are present; in checked studies, unresolved V genes account for under half, and no reason is known for the remainder. That table furnishes V, J and clone size, whereas the DNA furnished D and trimming. This sample has almost 70,000 clones in its table, and nearly 90% of those were observed once. The ten largest clones represent less than 5.5% of the sample.

Collaborating institutions collected whole blood in K2EDTA tubes following their own protocols. For TCRbeta analysis, collaborators shipped samples in one of three forms: frozen whole blood, isolated PBMCs, or DNA extracted from either of those sample types. The sample comprised peripheral blood. This TCR derives from a woman in her 50s with active COVID-19. The sequence joins TRBV28 to TRBJ2-1, and 8 bases in between align with TRBD1. CDR3 reads: CASTTDRVRRNHEQFF. The DNA sequence is as follows: TGTGCCAGCACCACGGACAGGGTAAGGAGAAACCATGAGCAGTTCTTC. Outside the CDR3, residues come from the reference TRBV28 and TRBJ2-1 proteins, so the full variable domain is: DVKVTQSSRYLVKRTGEKVFLECVQDMDHENMFWYRQDPGLGLRLIYFSYDVKMKEKGDIPEGYSVSREKKERFSLILESASTNQTSMYLCASTTDRVRRNHEQFFGPGTRLTVL.